The source of this T cell receptor beta chain is a study of OX40 agonist ivuxolimab in advanced cancers. Overall study results and limits: Partly responding patients at 0.1-3.0 mg/kg showed some of the smallest clonal expansion.

A remark on this clone: The antigen is unknown.

The V end was cut by 4 bases, the J end by 1 base, with 14 bases between. CDR1 SGHRS and CDR2 YFSETQ come from the germline V gene. The CDR3 is 15 amino acids. Sequencing used immunoSEQ multiplex PCR; TCRdb keeps in-frame clones, though not all of them. The table includes approximately 130,000 clones, 90% detected once. V gene TRBV5-1 combines with J gene TRBJ2-5, with D perhaps matching TRBD2 (6 bases). The TCR comes from an adult with an advanced solid tumor such as melanoma, head and neck, liver or kidney cancer. Sequences were derived from CD4+ or CD8+ T cells sorted from blood, sampled in a trial of the OX40 agonist ivuxolimab. The CDR3 DNA reads TGCGCCAGCAGCCCTATCGGGAGCCTCCAAGAGACCCAGTACTTC. It codes for CASSPIGSLQETQYF.